This paragraph covers one TCR beta chain sequence. What it binds is not known. CDR1 is KGHSH, CDR2 LQKENI, per germline. The CDR3 sequence is 15 residues long. With 3 bases removed from V and 11 bases from J, the gap between germline ends came to 17 bases. This specimen belongs to a study of vaccination and CD4 T cells after COVID-19. The wider study: Control cultures used a CEFX viral epitope pool, an HIV-1 Nef peptide pool, or no peptide. Findings of the study overall: Going from roughly 21 to 40, median SARS-CoV-2-reactive clonotypes did not rise significantly.

Treatment meaning: approximately 10-day PBMC culture with coronavirus spike peptide pools or control peptides (ViraFEST assay). CD4+ T cells that had been cultured provided DNA sequenced with the Oncomine TCR Beta short-read assay. The template was genomic DNA from cultured CD4+ T cells. TCRdb used MiXCR to reprocess the PCR reads, holding one entry per CDR3 protein. In the table there are under 25,000 distinct CDR3 sequences, 44% of which are singletons. Sequencing was performed on CD4+ T cells from blood, cultured in vitro, taken before SARS-CoV-2 vaccination. V usage is TRBV18 and J usage is TRBJ1-6; D is perhaps TRBD1 (6 bases). This sequence originates from a human donor who had recovered from COVID-19. CDR3 region: CASSPNDNRAAPLHF. The CDR3 DNA follows: TGTGCCAGCTCACCTAACGACAACAGGGCCGCACCCCTCCACTTT. Full variable domain (rest looked up from reference TRBV18 and TRBJ1-6): NAGVMQNPRHLVRRRGQEARLRCSPMKGHSHVYWYRQLPEEGLKFMVYLQKENIIDESGMPKERFSAEFPKEGPSILRIQQVVRGDSAAYFCASSPNDNRAAPLHFGNGTRLTVT.